This T cell receptor beta chain was identified during a study of blood T cell repertoires in COVID-19. Overall study context: Researchers got acute and convalescent COVID-19 samples from the United States, Italy and Spain. PBMCs, B-cell-depleted T cells, or T cells were the source of the cDNA or gDNA that made up the material.

Under the authors' procedure: Quantification of nucleated cells was approximated via reference gene primer amplification. Repertoires were generated with immunoSEQ multiplex PCR, while TCRdb's copy carries only in-frame clones and drops some. That table gives V, J and clone size, and the DNA gave D and trimming. Among some 400,000 clones listed, around 84% were seen once. This receptor was obtained from a human donor in a cohort sampled during active COVID-19. The sample comprised peripheral blood.

CDR3 sequence: CASGLVNTGELFF. The CDR3 nucleotides are TGTGCCAGTGGACTGGTGAACACCGGGGAGCTGTTTTTT. This rearrangement joins TRBV6-5 to TRBJ2-2; D is perhaps TRBD2 (5 bases). The CDR3 is made up of 13 amino acids. Trimming left V 9 bases short and J 1 base short, with 9 bases between. The germline V gene has CDR1 MNHEY and CDR2 SVGAGI.